Listed here is a single TCR beta chain. No antigen is known for it. All patients were mismatch repair deficient, assessed by either PCR or immunohistochemistry. Three pembrolizumab responders had their TCRs sequenced. Data came from immunoSEQ multiplex PCR; TCRdb stores just in-frame clones and leaves some out. The sample lists about 25,000 clones, approximately 84% seen once, with just under 3% in the top ten. These data come from a study of PD-1 blockade in mismatch repair-deficient tumors. Study-wide points: Rapid post-treatment expansion, then contraction, generally preceding radiologic response, marked tumor-resident clones.

The sequence came from an adult with mismatch repair-deficient cancer. This specimen consisted of PBMCs, obtained before pembrolizumab treatment.

In DNA, the CDR3 is TGTGCCAGCTCACCAAGGCTAGCGGGAGCCGCCTACGAGCAGTACTTC. Protein sequence: CASSPRLAGAAYEQYF. V usage is TRBV18 and J usage is TRBJ2-7; TRBD2 agrees at 10 bases. Trimming cost V 2 bases and J 2 bases; bases outside gene matches: 6. Looked up from germline, CDR1 is KGHSH and CDR2 is LQKENI. The CDR3 totals 16 residues. Filled out from reference TRBV18 and TRBJ2-7, the complete variable domain reads NAGVMQNPRHLVRRRGQEARLRCSPMKGHSHVYWYRQLPEEGLKFMVYLQKENIIDESGMPKERFSAEFPKEGPSILRIQQVVRGDSAAYFCASSPRLAGAAYEQYFGPGTRLTVT.